One sample yielded the 6 T cell receptor beta chains listed below, sequenced in a study of T cells in Graves' hyperthyroidism and ophthalmopathy. Amplified TCR beta CDR3 regions derived from RNA transcripts. An initial round of RT-PCR targeting the TCR CDR3 relied on the HTBI primer set. Via MiXCR, TCRdb re-called the multiplex PCR reads, giving one row per CDR3 protein. Of approximately 620,000 distinct CDR3 sequences listed, roughly 14% are singletons. Source material: blood. These receptors came from a woman in her twenties or thirties with Graves' hyperthyroidism that later progressed to Graves' ophthalmopathy.

This clonotype was picked up many times. The chain combines TRBV5-1 with TRBJ2-1, with 11 bases identical to TRBD2. The trim removed 1 base at V and 5 bases at J, leaving 2 bases unmatched. Germline V gene lookup returns CDR1 SGHRS and CDR2 YFSETQ. This CDR3 has 15 residues. CDR3 nucleotide sequence: TGCGCCAGCAGCTTGCGTAGCGGGAGGGACAATGAGCAGTTCTTC. Translation: CASSLRSGRDNEQFF.

J is TRBJ2-1 and V is TRBV5-4; 8 bases map to TRBD2. The CDR3 is 16 amino acids. The germline CDR1 and CDR2 sequences are SGHNT and YYREEE (reference sequence). The V gene end was trimmed by 2 bases and the J gene end by 4 bases; junction bases not matched to a gene: 8. The chain's CDR3 is CASSFSSSGGYNEQFF. CDR3 DNA: TGTGCCAGCAGCTTCTCGTCAAGCGGGGGTTACAATGAGCAGTTCTTC.

This clonotype was counted at least ten times. The rearrangement joins TRBV20-1 to TRBJ2-7, with 13 bases fitting TRBD2. The V gene end was trimmed by 4 bases and the J gene end by 4 bases; junction bases not matched to a gene: 7. Germline values: CDR1 DFQATT, CDR2 SNEGSKA (reference sequence). The CDR3 covers 15 residues. DNA for the CDR3: TGCAGTGCTAACTCCGGGACTAGCGGGGATTACGAGCAGTACTTC. This translates into CSANSGTSGDYEQYF.

There are many counts of this clonotype. V usage is TRBV6-1 and J usage is TRBJ1-2; D not certain. Germline loops: CDR1 MNHNS, CDR2 SASEGT. V lost 2 bases and J lost 0, with 10 bases in between. The length of the CDR3 is 15 residues. The CDR3, as DNA: TGTGCCAGCAGTGAAAGAGGAAGAGCTAACTATGGCTACACCTTC. Translation: CASSERGRANYGYTF.

This clonotype was counted between two and nine times. The chain is built from TRBV5-1 and TRBJ2-7, with a tentative D call TRBD1 (5 bases). This CDR3 has 14 residues. V was trimmed by 5 bases and J by 2 bases, leaving 14 bases between them. Germline V gene sequence: CDR1 SGHRS, CDR2 YFSETQ. The CDR3 loop reads CASRSEGAAYEQYF. As DNA, the CDR3 is TGCGCCAGCAGGTCCGAAGGGGCGGCCTACGAGCAGTACTTC.

This clonotype was counted many times. J is TRBJ1-2 and V is TRBV27; 9 nucleotides agree with TRBD1. The CDR3 consists of 15 residues. Germline assignment: CDR1 MNHEY and CDR2 SMNVEV (reference sequence). Trimming at V came to 5 bases and at J to 4 bases, leaving 8 bases not matched to a gene. The DNA for the CDR3 is TGTGCCAGCAGTCCAGGGACAGGGCTACTCTATGGCTACACCTTC. This encodes CASSPGTGLLYGYTF.